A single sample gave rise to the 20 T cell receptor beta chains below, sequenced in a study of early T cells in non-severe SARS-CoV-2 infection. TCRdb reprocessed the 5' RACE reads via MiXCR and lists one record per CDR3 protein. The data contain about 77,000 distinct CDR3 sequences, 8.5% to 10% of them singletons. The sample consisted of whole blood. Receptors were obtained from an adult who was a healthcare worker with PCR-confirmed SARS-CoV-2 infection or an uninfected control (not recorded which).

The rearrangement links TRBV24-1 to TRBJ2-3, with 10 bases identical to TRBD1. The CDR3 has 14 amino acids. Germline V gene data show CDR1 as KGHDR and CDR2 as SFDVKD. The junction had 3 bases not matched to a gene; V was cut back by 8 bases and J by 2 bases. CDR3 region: CATKGQGTTDTQYF. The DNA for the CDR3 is TGTGCCACCAAGGGACAGGGGACCACAGATACGCAGTATTTT.

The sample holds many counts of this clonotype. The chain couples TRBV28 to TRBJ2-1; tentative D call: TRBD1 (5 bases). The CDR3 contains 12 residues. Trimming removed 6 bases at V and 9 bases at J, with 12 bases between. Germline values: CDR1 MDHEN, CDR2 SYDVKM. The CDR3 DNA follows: TGTGCCAGCAGGATCGGTCAGGGTGAGCAGTTCTTC. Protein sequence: CASRIGQGEQFF.

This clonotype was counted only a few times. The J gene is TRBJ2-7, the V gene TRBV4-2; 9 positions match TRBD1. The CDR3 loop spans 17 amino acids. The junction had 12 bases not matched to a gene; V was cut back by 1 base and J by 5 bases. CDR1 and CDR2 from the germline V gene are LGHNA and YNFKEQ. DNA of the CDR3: TGTGCCAGCAGCCAAGCCCTAGGGGAGACAGGGGGGAACGAGCAGTACTTC. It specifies CASSQALGETGGNEQYF.

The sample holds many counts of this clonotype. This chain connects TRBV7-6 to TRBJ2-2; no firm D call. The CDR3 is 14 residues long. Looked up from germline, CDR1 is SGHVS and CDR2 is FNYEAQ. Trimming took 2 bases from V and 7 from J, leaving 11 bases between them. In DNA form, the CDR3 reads TGTGCCAGCAGCTTACAAGCGACCAACGGGGAGCTGTTTTTT. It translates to CASSLQATNGELFF. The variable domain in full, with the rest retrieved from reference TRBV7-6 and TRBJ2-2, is GAGVSQSPRYKVTKRGQDVALRCDPISGHVSLYWYRQALGQGPEFLTYFNYEAQQDKSGLPNDRFSAERPEGSISTLTIQRTEQRDSAMYRCASSLQATNGELFFGEGSRLTVL.

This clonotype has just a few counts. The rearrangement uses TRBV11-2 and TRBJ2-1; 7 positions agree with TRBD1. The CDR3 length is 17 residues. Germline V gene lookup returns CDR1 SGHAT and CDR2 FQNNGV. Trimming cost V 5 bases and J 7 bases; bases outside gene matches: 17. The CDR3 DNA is TGTGCCAGCAGCCCTTCAGGGGGTCAGTGGTATCGGAATGAGCAGTTCTTC. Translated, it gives CASSPSGGQWYRNEQFF.

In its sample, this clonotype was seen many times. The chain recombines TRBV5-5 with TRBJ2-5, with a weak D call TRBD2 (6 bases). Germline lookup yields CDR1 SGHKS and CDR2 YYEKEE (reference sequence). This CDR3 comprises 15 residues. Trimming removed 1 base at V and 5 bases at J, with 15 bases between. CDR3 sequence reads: CASSLLGPRGETQYF. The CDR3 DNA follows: TGTGCCAGCAGCTTGCTAGGCCCACGGGGGGAGACCCAGTACTTC.

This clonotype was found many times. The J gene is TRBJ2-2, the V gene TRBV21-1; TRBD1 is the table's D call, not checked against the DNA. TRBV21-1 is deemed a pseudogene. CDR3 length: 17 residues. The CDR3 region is CASSTGTRTGPTGELFF. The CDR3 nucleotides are TGTGCCAGCAGCACCGGAACGAGGACAGGGCCCACCGGGGAGCTGTTTTTT.

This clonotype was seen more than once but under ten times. CDR3 DNA: TGTGCCAGCAGCTTAGCCCGGACTGGTTACGAGCAGTACTTC. This gives the protein CASSLARTGYEQYF. The J gene is TRBJ2-7, the V gene TRBV7-2; a weak D match, TRBD2 (5 bases). Germline assignment: CDR1 SGHTA and CDR2 FQGNSA. V was clipped by 0 bases and J by 4 bases, with 10 bases between them. The CDR3 length is 14 residues.

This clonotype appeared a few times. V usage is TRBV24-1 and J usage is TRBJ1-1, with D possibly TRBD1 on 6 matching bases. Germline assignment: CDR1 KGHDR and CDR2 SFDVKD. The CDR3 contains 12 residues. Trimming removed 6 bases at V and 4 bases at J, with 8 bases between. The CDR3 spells CATSLTGTEAFF. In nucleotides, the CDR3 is TGTGCCACCAGTCTGACAGGCACTGAAGCTTTCTTT.

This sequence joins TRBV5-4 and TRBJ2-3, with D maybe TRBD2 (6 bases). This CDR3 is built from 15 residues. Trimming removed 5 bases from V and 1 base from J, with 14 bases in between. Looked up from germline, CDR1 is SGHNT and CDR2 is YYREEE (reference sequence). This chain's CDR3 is CASRWDSGGTDTQYF. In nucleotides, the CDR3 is TGTGCCAGCAGATGGGACTCCGGGGGCACAGATACGCAGTATTTT.

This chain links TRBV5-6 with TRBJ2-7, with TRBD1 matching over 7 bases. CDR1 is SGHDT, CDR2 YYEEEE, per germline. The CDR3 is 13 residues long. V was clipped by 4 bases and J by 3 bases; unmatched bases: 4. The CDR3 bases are TGTGCCAGCAGCACGGGGACAGTCTACGAGCAGTACTTC. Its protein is CASSTGTVYEQYF.

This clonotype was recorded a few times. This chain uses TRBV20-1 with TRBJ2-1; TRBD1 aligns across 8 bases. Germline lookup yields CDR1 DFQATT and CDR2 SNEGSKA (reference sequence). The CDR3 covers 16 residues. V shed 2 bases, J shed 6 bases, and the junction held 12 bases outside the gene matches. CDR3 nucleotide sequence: TGCAGTGCTAGATTAATAGGACAGGGCTTACTCAATGAGCAGTTCTTC. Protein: CSARLIGQGLLNEQFF.

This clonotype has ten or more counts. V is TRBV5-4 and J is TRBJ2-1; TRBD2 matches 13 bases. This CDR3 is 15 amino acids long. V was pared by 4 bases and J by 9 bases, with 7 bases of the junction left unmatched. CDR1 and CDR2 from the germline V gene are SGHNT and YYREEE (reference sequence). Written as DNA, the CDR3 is TGTGCCAGCAGCACAACTAGCGGGAGGGGTAGTGAGCAGTTCTTC. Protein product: CASSTTSGRGSEQFF. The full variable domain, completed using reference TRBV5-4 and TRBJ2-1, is ETGVTQSPTHLIKTRGQQVTLRCSSQSGHNTVSWYQQALGQGPQFIFQYYREEENGRGNFPPRFSGLQFPNYSSELNVNALELDDSALYLCASSTTSGRGSEQFFGPGTRLTVL.

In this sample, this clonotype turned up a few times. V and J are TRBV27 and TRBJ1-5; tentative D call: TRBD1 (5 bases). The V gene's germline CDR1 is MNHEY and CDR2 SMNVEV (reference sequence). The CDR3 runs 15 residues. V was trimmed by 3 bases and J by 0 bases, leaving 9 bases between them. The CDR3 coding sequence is TGTGCCAGCAGTTTTGGCCAGGGTAGCAATCAGCCCCAGCATTTT. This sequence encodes CASSFGQGSNQPQHF.

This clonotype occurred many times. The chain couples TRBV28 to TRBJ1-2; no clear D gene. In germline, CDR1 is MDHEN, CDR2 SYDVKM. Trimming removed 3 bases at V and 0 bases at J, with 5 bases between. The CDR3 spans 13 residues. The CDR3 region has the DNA TGTGCCAGCAGTTTCGGGCCTAACTATGGCTACACCTTC. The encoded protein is CASSFGPNYGYTF.

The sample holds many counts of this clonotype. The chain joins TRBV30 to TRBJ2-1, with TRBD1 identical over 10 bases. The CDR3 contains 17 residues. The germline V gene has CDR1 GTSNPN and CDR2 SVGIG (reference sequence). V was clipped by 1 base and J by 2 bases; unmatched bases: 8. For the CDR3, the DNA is TGTGCCTGGAGTGGGGGGGACAGGGGATATGCCTACAATGAGCAGTTCTTC. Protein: CAWSGGDRGYAYNEQFF.

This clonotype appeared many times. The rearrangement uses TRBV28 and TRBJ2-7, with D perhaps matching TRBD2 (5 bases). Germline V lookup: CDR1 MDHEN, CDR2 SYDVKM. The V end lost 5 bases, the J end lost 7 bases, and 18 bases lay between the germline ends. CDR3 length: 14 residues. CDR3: CASSLQTPGIEQYF. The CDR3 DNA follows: TGTGCCAGCAGTCTTCAGACTCCGGGAATTGAGCAGTACTTC.

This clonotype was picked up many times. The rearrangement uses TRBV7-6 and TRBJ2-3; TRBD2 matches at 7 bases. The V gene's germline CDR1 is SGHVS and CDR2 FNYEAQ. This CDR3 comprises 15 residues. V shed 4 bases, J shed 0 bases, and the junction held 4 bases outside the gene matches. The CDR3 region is CASSSLAGSTDTQYF. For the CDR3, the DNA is TGTGCCAGCAGCTCCTTAGCGGGCAGCACAGATACGCAGTATTTT.

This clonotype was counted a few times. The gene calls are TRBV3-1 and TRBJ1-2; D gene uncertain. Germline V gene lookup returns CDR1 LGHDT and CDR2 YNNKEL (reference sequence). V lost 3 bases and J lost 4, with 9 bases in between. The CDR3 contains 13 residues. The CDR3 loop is CASSHGRTYGYTF. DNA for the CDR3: TGTGCCAGCAGCCACGGACGGACCTATGGCTACACCTTC.

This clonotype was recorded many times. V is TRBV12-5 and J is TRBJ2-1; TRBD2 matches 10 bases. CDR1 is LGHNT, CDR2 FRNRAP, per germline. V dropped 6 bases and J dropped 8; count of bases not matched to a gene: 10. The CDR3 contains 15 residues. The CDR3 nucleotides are TGTGCTAGTGGACCCGGACTAGCGGCTGGGGATGAGCAGTTCTTC. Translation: CASGPGLAAGDEQFF.